These 10 T cell receptor beta chains share one sample of origin, sequenced in a study. Treg sorting used a CD4+CD25+CD127-/low gate. TCRdb re-called the 5' RACE reads with MiXCR, one entry per CDR3 protein. The sample carries 35,000 to 45,000 distinct CDR3 sequences, roughly 23% recorded once. Sample: Tregs sorted from a lymph node. The receptors shown here come from a female donor with breast cancer.

This clonotype turned up a few times. The chain is built from TRBV4-2 and TRBJ2-7, with D tentatively TRBD2 (7 bases). V shed 0 bases and J shed 4 bases, with 13 bases lying between them. There are 15 residues in the CDR3. Per germline, CDR1 LGHNA and CDR2 YNFKEQ. CDR3 sequence reads: CASSQEGGGHYEQYF. The CDR3 DNA is TGTGCCAGCAGCCAAGAGGGGGGGGGGCATTACGAGCAGTACTTC.

Many counts were recorded for this clonotype. The chain uses TRBV27 and TRBJ2-5; D unresolved. Trimming removed 5 bases at V and 3 bases at J, with 13 bases between. The CDR3 runs 14 residues. Looked up from germline, CDR1 is MNHEY and CDR2 is SMNVEV (reference sequence). Written as DNA, the CDR3 is TGTGCCAGCAGTGCCCACGACAAGAAAGAGACCCAGTACTTC. As protein: CASSAHDKKETQYF.

This chain joins TRBV12-3 or TRBV12-4 and TRBJ2-2; TRBD2 might be the D (5 bases). The CDR3 has 13 residues. Trimming removed 6 bases from V and 4 bases from J, with 9 bases in between. The CDR3 region has the DNA TGTGCCAGCAGGCCTAGCAGCACCGGGGAGCTGTTTTTT. Protein sequence: CASRPSSTGELFF.

This clonotype was observed many times. The chain has TRBV7-6 and TRBJ2-3, with 8 bases that match TRBD1. Germline V lookup: CDR1 SGHVS, CDR2 FNYEAQ. The V segment lost 0 bases and the J segment 5 bases; nucleotides outside the gene matches: 4. The CDR3 length is 15 residues. The CDR3 DNA follows: TGTGCCAGCAGCTTAGCCGACAGGGGCGGAGATACGCAGTATTTT. It yields the protein CASSLADRGGDTQYF.

This clonotype was seen at least ten times. The genes are TRBV6-5 and TRBJ2-7, with a tentative D call TRBD2 (6 bases). This CDR3 contains 15 residues. Trimming removed 6 bases from V and 1 base from J, with 16 bases in between. CDR1 is MNHEY, CDR2 SVGAGI, per germline. The CDR3 DNA is TGTGCCAGCAGACCATCTGGTGGGGGGTCCTACGAGCAGTACTTC. Its translation: CASRPSGGGSYEQYF.

The chain joins TRBV12-3 or TRBV12-4 to TRBJ2-3; 9 bases line up with TRBD2. Trimming at V came to 8 bases and at J to 4 bases, leaving 7 bases not matched to a gene. The CDR3 sequence is 14 residues long. CDR3 in amino acids: CASGVAGAADTQYF. The CDR3 nucleotides read TGTGCCAGCGGCGTAGCGGGAGCGGCAGATACGCAGTATTTT.

For the CDR3, the DNA is TGTGCCAGCAGCTTAACAGTTAACACTGAAGCTTTCTTT. Protein product: CASSLTVNTEAFF. The chain couples TRBV7-3 to TRBJ1-1, with no clear D. Trimming pared 0 bases from V and 2 bases from J, leaving 4 bases between. Germline V gene data show CDR1 as SGHTA and CDR2 as FQGTGA. The CDR3 runs 13 residues.

This chain links TRBV7-9 with TRBJ2-4; D possibly uses TRBD1 or TRBD2 (6 bases each). This CDR3 is 15 amino acids long. V lost 1 base to trimming and J lost 9 bases, with 16 bases between them. CDR1 and CDR2 (germline): SEHNR, FQNEAQ (reference sequence). The CDR3, as DNA: TGTGCCAGCAGCTTAGAGAGGGCCGGGGGCGGCATTCAGTACTTC. This translates into CASSLERAGGGIQYF.

This clonotype showed up just once. It may be a read error: a sequence one base away is much more abundant. The rearrangement uses TRBV5-1 and TRBJ1-2; D might be TRBD1 (6 bases). CDR1 and CDR2 (germline): SGHRS, YFSETQ. The germline V and J ends were trimmed by 4 bases and 0 bases, with 19 bases remaining between them. The CDR3 has 17 residues. CDR3 nucleotides: TGCGCCAGCAGCGTGGGGGCAGGGGCGACAGCTAACTATGGCTACACCTTC. Translated: CASSVGAGATANYGYTF.

This chain joins TRBV9 and TRBJ2-1, with a possible D match to TRBD1 (6 bases). Deletions cut 0 bases from V and 7 bases from J, with 14 bases between. The germline V gene has CDR1 SGDLS and CDR2 YYNGEE. The CDR3 runs 15 residues. This CDR3 reads CASSVESGEGNEQFF. DNA for the CDR3: TGTGCCAGCAGCGTAGAGTCAGGGGAAGGGAATGAGCAGTTCTTC.